The 23 T cell receptor beta chains below come from one sample, sequenced in a study of cytomegalovirus exposure and HLA in healthy donors. Libraries were prepared by immunoSEQ multiplex PCR; TCRdb keeps only in-frame clonotypes and omits some of them. The sample has 200,000 to 300,000 clones; about 86% are singletons. Sequenced sample: PBMCs. Receptor source: a woman aged 25 to 39 in good health and CMV-seropositive.

This clone was counted a single time. The J gene is TRBJ2-2, the V gene TRBV7-9; D unresolved. The length of the CDR3 is 17 residues. V lost 0 bases to trimming and J lost 0 bases, with 11 bases between them. Germline loops: CDR1 SEHNR, CDR2 FQNEAQ (reference sequence). CDR3 sequence reads: CASSLAGWSANTGELFF. The CDR3 bases are TGTGCCAGCAGCTTAGCGGGTTGGAGCGCGAACACCGGGGAGCTGTTTTTT.

This rearrangement joins TRBV19 to TRBJ2-1; no firm D call. CDR3 length equals 16 residues. Trimming took off 3 bases at V and 4 bases at J, with 16 bases between the two ends. Germline lookup yields CDR1 LNHDA and CDR2 SQIVND (reference sequence). The CDR3 spells CASSIASNWPYNEQFF. CDR3 bases: TGTGCCAGTAGTATCGCTAGTAACTGGCCGTACAATGAGCAGTTCTTC.

This chain uses TRBV18 with TRBJ1-1, with 10 bases that match TRBD1. The V gene's germline CDR1 is KGHSH and CDR2 LQKENI. This CDR3 comprises 16 residues. Germline trimming cut 5 bases from V and 1 base from J; bases unmatched to any gene: 7. The CDR3 bases are TGTGCCAGCTCAAAAGGGACAGGGGTGGGGAACACTGAAGCTTTCTTT. It translates to CASSKGTGVGNTEAFF.

V usage is TRBV7-2 and J usage is TRBJ2-7; 7 positions match TRBD2. The V segment lost 3 bases and the J segment 7 bases; nucleotides outside the gene matches: 9. The CDR3 is made up of 14 amino acids. CDR1 SGHTA and CDR2 FQGNSA come from the germline V gene. This chain's CDR3 is CASSFAGRDREQYF. CDR3 DNA: TGTGCCAGCAGCTTTGCGGGGAGGGATAGAGAGCAGTACTTC.

This clone appeared a single time. Here the CDR3 reads CASKGTGSTYGYTF. The CDR3 region has the DNA TGTGCCAGTAAGGGGACAGGGTCTACCTATGGCTACACCTTC. V usage is TRBV19 and J usage is TRBJ1-2; TRBD1 aligns across 9 bases. CDR1 and CDR2 (germline): LNHDA, SQIVND (reference sequence). Trimming took 7 bases from V and 4 from J; bases not matched to a gene: 7. This CDR3 has 14 residues.

This chain connects TRBV6-1 to TRBJ2-5, with D perhaps matching TRBD2 (6 bases). The V end lost 2 bases, the J end lost 5 bases, and 15 bases lay between the germline ends. The length of the CDR3 is 15 residues. Germline loops: CDR1 MNHNS, CDR2 SASEGT. CDR3 in DNA: TGTGCCAGCAGTGAAAAATTGAGCGGGTGGGAGACCCAGTACTTC. Protein: CASSEKLSGWETQYF.

The chain uses TRBV10-2 and TRBJ2-1, with D perhaps matching TRBD2 (6 bases). V lost 5 bases, J lost 5 bases, and 19 bases lay in between. The CDR3 runs 16 residues. Germline CDR1 is WSHSY and CDR2 is SAAADI. In DNA, the CDR3 is TGCGCCAGCAGTACACACATACTAGCTGGGAACAATGAGCAGTTCTTC. It specifies CASSTHILAGNNEQFF.

This chain links TRBV29-1 with TRBJ2-7; D gene unclear. Germline loops: CDR1 SQVTM, CDR2 ANQGSEA. V lost 5 bases to trimming and J lost 2 bases, with 19 bases between them. The CDR3 length is 15 residues. The CDR3 DNA reads TGCAGCGTTTATTTCTCCACTACGAGAGCCTACGAGCAGTACTTC. Its translation: CSVYFSTTRAYEQYF.

The J gene is TRBJ2-1, the V gene TRBV6-1; possible D gene TRBD2, 5 bases. The V gene's germline CDR1 is MNHNS and CDR2 SASEGT. This CDR3 is built from 14 residues. V was pared by 3 bases and J by 5 bases, with 11 bases between. The DNA for the CDR3 is TGTGCCAGCAGTGACCTCGAGGGTCACAATGAGCAGTTCTTC. It yields the protein CASSDLEGHNEQFF.

The chain uses TRBV5-4 and TRBJ1-2; 8 bases are a match to TRBD1. J was trimmed by 7 bases and V by 9 bases; bases with no gene match: 14. The CDR3 runs 14 residues. Germline values: CDR1 SGHNT, CDR2 YYREEE (reference sequence). The CDR3 DNA reads TGTGCCACCCGTCGGGCAGGGGGCGAAGGTGGCTACACCTTC. This gives the protein CATRRAGGEGGYTF.

The genes are TRBV7-8 and TRBJ2-7, with a possible D match to TRBD2 (6 bases). The CDR3 is 14 residues long. With 5 bases removed from V and 1 base from J, the gap between germline ends came to 12 bases. Per germline, CDR1 SGHVS and CDR2 FQNEAQ. In DNA, the CDR3 is TGTGCCAGCAGCCCGGAGGGCTTTTCCTACGAGCAGTACTTC. It yields the protein CASSPEGFSYEQYF.

The chain links TRBV19 to TRBJ2-7; 9 bases line up with TRBD1. The CDR3 spans 15 residues. Germline trimming cut 9 bases from V and 4 bases from J; bases unmatched to any gene: 13. From germline, CDR1 is LNHDA and CDR2 SQIVND (reference sequence). This CDR3 reads CASQITGTGSYEQYF. Written as DNA, the CDR3 is TGTGCCAGCCAGATAACCGGGACAGGGTCGTACGAGCAGTACTTC.

Written as DNA, the CDR3 is TGTGCCAGCAGCGTTTACGGGTTCGGAGAGACCCAGTACTTC. Its protein is CASSVYGFGETQYF. The chain recombines TRBV11-2 with TRBJ2-5; D is undetermined. CDR3 size: 14 residues. V was trimmed by 5 bases and J by 4 bases, leaving 14 bases between them. Germline V gene lookup returns CDR1 SGHAT and CDR2 FQNNGV.

The rearrangement uses TRBV18 and TRBJ2-7, with 9 bases matching TRBD2. The CDR3 consists of 14 residues. V shed 6 bases and J 0 bases; nucleotides not matched to a gene: 3. Germline V gene data show CDR1 as KGHSH and CDR2 as LQKENI. DNA for the CDR3: TGTGCCAGCTCGGGGGGACTAGCCTCCTACGAGCAGTACTTC. Translated, it gives CASSGGLASYEQYF.

CDR3 amino acids: CASRALGRDRGGKQPQHF. CDR3 bases: TGTGCCAGCAGGGCCCTGGGCCGGGACAGGGGAGGAAAACAGCCCCAGCATTTT. J is TRBJ1-5 and V is TRBV27; 10 bases line up with TRBD1. Trimming took 6 bases from V and 7 from J; bases not matched to a gene: 18. This CDR3 has 18 residues. Germline CDR1 and CDR2: MNHEY and SMNVEV (reference sequence).

V gene TRBV4-1 combines with J gene TRBJ2-7; D is unclear. V dropped 3 bases and J dropped 6 bases, with 18 bases sitting between them. There are 15 residues in the CDR3. CDR1 is MGHRA and CDR2 is YSYEKL in the germline V gene. The CDR3 DNA reads TGCGCCAGCAGCCACCCTTCCTTAGACACGGTCGAGCAGTACTTC. It is translated as CASSHPSLDTVEQYF.

This clone was observed once. The chain links TRBV5-1 to TRBJ2-5, with D possibly TRBD2 on 6 matching bases. Trimming stripped 4 bases from V and 1 base from J, with 14 bases between. Per the germline V gene, CDR1 is SGHRS and CDR2 is YFSETQ. The CDR3 loop spans 15 amino acids. In DNA form, the CDR3 reads TGCGCCAGCAGCCCGGGACTGATACTCCAAGAGACCCAGTACTTC. Its translation is CASSPGLILQETQYF.

The chain combines TRBV2 with TRBJ2-1; tentative D call: TRBD2 (6 bases). Germline V gene lookup returns CDR1 SNHLY and CDR2 FYNNEI. The length of the CDR3 is 16 residues. V was shortened by 6 bases and J by 0 bases, with 15 bases between the two germline ends. The CDR3 sequence is CASRGLAAFSYNEQFF. The DNA for the CDR3 is TGTGCCAGCAGGGGGTTAGCGGCTTTCTCCTACAATGAGCAGTTCTTC.

This clone occurred once. This chain joins TRBV19 and TRBJ2-7; weak D call: TRBD2 (5 bases). V lost 3 bases, J lost 4 bases, and 10 bases lay in between. Germline V lookup: CDR1 LNHDA, CDR2 SQIVND (reference sequence). This CDR3 comprises 13 residues. CDR3 sequence (DNA): TGTGCCAGTAGTATTAAGCCGGGATACGAGCAGTACTTC. This codes for CASSIKPGYEQYF.

This chain uses TRBV4-1 with TRBJ1-5; 9 nucleotides match TRBD1. The CDR3 is 15 amino acids. After removal of 4 bases from V and 8 bases from J, the junction contained 9 bases not matched to a gene. The germline V gene has CDR1 MGHRA and CDR2 YSYEKL. In DNA form, the CDR3 reads TGCGCCAGCAGCCCAGGGACAGGGAGCGGGAAGCCCCAGCATTTT. Its protein product is CASSPGTGSGKPQHF.

This clone was seen just once. The chain has TRBV5-4 and TRBJ2-7; 11 nucleotides align to TRBD2. The CDR3 spans 15 residues. J gave up 2 bases and V 4 bases, and 5 bases lay outside the gene matches. The germline V gene encodes CDR1 SGHNT and CDR2 YYREEE (reference sequence). CDR3 amino acids: CASSAGTSGTYEQYF. In DNA, the CDR3 is TGTGCCAGCAGCGCCGGGACTAGCGGTACCTACGAGCAGTACTTC.

The CDR3 reads CASSPWGTGMNEQFF. The CDR3 DNA reads TGCGCCAGCAGCCCGTGGGGGACAGGGATGAATGAGCAGTTCTTC. This chain joins TRBV4-1 and TRBJ2-1; 9 bases line up with TRBD1. V dropped 4 bases and J dropped 7; count of bases not matched to a gene: 8. Germline-derived CDR1 and CDR2 are MGHRA and YSYEKL. The CDR3 is 15 residues long.

V is TRBV29-1 and J is TRBJ2-2; 7 bases align to TRBD1. After removal of 7 bases from V and 3 bases from J, the junction contained 8 bases not matched to a gene. Germline values: CDR1 SQVTM, CDR2 ANQGSEA. The CDR3 runs to 14 residues. In nucleotides, the CDR3 is TGCAGCGCACAGGGGAGTGTCTACACCGGGGAGCTGTTTTTT. The encoded protein is CSAQGSVYTGELFF.